A selection of T cell receptor beta chains follows, all from one sample in a study of cytomegalovirus exposure and HLA in healthy donors. The method was immunoSEQ multiplex PCR; TCRdb's version includes in-frame clones alone and lacks a portion of them. Counted here are about 140,000 clones, 70% to 85% occurring once; the ten biggest clones make up roughly 10%. Material: PBMCs. These receptors all stem from a woman aged 55-75 years in good health and CMV-seropositive. The CDR3 runs from the conserved cysteine through the conserved F or W.

v_call	j_call	cdr3_aa
TRBV19	TRBJ1-5	CASSSRTGRNQPQHF
TRBV5-1	TRBJ1-6	CASSFGPGQVISPLHF
TRBV28	TRBJ1-2	CASSLQGAHGYTF
TRBV7-2	TRBJ1-2	CASSLDRTYNYGYTF
TRBV4-1	TRBJ2-1	CASSRGLAGGNEQFF
TRBV6-5	TRBJ1-2	CASSYGPRAGYTF
TRBV15	TRBJ2-6	CATSRGGTGANVLTF
TRBV5-6	NA	CASSLGQPFSGNTIYF
TRBV5-1	TRBJ2-1	CASSLDSRSYNEQFF
TRBV19	TRBJ1-1	CASSIDHTGNTEAFF
TRBV11-2	TRBJ2-3	CASSYISGRGSTDTQYF
TRBV28	TRBJ2-7	CASTPGQGIVSSYEQYF
TRBV11-2	TRBJ2-7	CASSSRDRGPYEQYF
TRBV28	TRBJ1-5	CASGLAGASNQPQHF
TRBV7-2	TRBJ2-1	CASSLAGGRTYNEQFF
TRBV6-1	TRBJ1-2	CASRRQGAHGYTF
TRBV21-1	TRBJ1-5	CASSRRWRAHNQPQHF
TRBV21-1	TRBJ2-7	CASSKADARSYEQYF